Each of the 31 T cell receptor beta chains below was sequenced from the same sample in a study of PD-1 blockade in classical Hodgkin lymphoma. Profiling relied on immunoSEQ multiplex PCR, and the TCRdb table lists in-frame clones only, not all of them. The table has under 25,000 clones, roughly 80% seen once; the top ten hold 20% to 25%. Indicated time point: cycle 4 day 1 (C4D1), after more than five weeks of nivolumab. Every patient had relapsed following autologous stem cell transplantation, and cohorts differed in brentuximab vedotin exposure. This specimen was peripheral blood mononuclear cells (PBMCs), taken before the fourth cycle of nivolumab. The receptors were sampled from a human donor with classical Hodgkin lymphoma.

In this sample, this clone turned up a few times. This sequence joins TRBV19 and TRBJ2-2, with TRBD2 matching 8 bases. The CDR3 has 16 amino acids. The J segment lost 5 bases and the V segment lost 1 base, leaving 6 bases of the junction unmatched. The germline V gene encodes CDR1 LNHDA and CDR2 SQIVND (reference sequence). CDR3 sequence (DNA): TGTGCCAGTAGTATAGCCCTAGCGGGTAGGACCGGGGAGCTGTTTTTT. It translates to CASSIALAGRTGELFF.

The chain links TRBV5-4 to TRBJ2-5; D is uncertain. CDR1 is SGHNT and CDR2 is YYREEE in the germline V gene (reference sequence). V gave up 0 bases and J gave up 5 bases, with 8 bases separating them. This CDR3 has 13 residues. The CDR3 DNA reads TGTGCCAGCAGCTTGGCAGGTGGGGAGACCCAGTACTTC. It codes for CASSLAGGETQYF. Drawing the rest from reference TRBV5-4 and TRBJ2-5, the complete variable domain is ETGVTQSPTHLIKTRGQQVTLRCSSQSGHNTVSWYQQALGQGPQFIFQYYREEENGRGNFPPRFSGLQFPNYSSELNVNALELDDSALYLCASSLAGGETQYFGPGTRLLVL.

Remarks on this clone: Germline and junction disagree at one end, which may indicate a read error. The V and J genes are TRBV7-7 and TRBJ2-5, with 7 nucleotides matching TRBD2. This CDR3 has 15 amino acids. The germline V gene has CDR1 SSHAT and CDR2 FNYEAQ (reference sequence). CDR3 DNA: TGTGCTAGCAGCCGGGGAGGGGACCCGCGGGAGACCCAGTACTTC. As protein: CASSRGGDPRETQYF. Full variable domain (rest looked up from reference TRBV7-7 and TRBJ2-5): GAGVSQSPRYKVTKRGQDVTLRCDPISSHATLYWYQQALGQGPEFLTYFNYEAQPDKSGLPSDRFSAERPEGSISTLTIQRTEQRDSAMYRCASSRGGDPRETQYFGPGTRLLVL.

The chain joins TRBV7-2 to TRBJ1-2, with TRBD1 matching over 7 bases. V shed 5 bases and J 5 bases; nucleotides not matched to a gene: 11. The CDR3 contains 15 residues. Germline CDR1 SGHTA, CDR2 FQGNSA. CDR3 protein: CASSPQQGKGYGYTF. The DNA of the CDR3 is TGTGCCAGCAGCCCTCAACAGGGGAAGGGATATGGCTACACCTTC.

This clone occurred once. The V call is TRBV18, the J call TRBJ2-5; TRBD1 matches at 8 bases. The J segment lost 3 bases and the V segment lost 1 base, leaving 10 bases of the junction unmatched. From germline, CDR1 is KGHSH and CDR2 LQKENI. The CDR3 contains 17 residues. The CDR3 spells CASSPLRPAGGEETQYF. CDR3 sequence (DNA): TGTGCCAGCTCACCACTGCGCCCGGCAGGGGGCGAAGAGACCCAGTACTTC.

The chain recombines TRBV18 with TRBJ2-7; no firm D call. Germline CDR1 KGHSH, CDR2 LQKENI. Between the trimmed V and J ends, which lost 3 bases and 0 bases, there was a span of 9 bases. The CDR3 totals 14 residues. The CDR3 protein is CASSPLPSSYEQYF. DNA of the CDR3: TGTGCCAGCTCACCCTTGCCGAGCTCCTACGAGCAGTACTTC.

This clone was detected only once. The chain combines TRBV2 with TRBJ2-2; 11 bases align to TRBD2. V gave up 4 bases and J gave up 4 bases; unmatched junction bases: 5. The CDR3 consists of 16 residues. Germline assignment: CDR1 SNHLY and CDR2 FYNNEI. The CDR3 DNA reads as TGTGCCAGCAGTGGGGCCGGGACTAGCGGCACCGGGGAGCTGTTTTTT. This codes for CASSGAGTSGTGELFF.

This chain connects TRBV25-1 to TRBJ2-3; D may match TRBD1 or TRBD2 (5 bases each). Deletions cut 5 bases from V and 3 bases from J, with 12 bases between. The germline V gene encodes CDR1 MGHDK and CDR2 SYGVNS. This CDR3 comprises 14 residues. CDR3 loop: CASSSGTATDTQYF. The CDR3 nucleotides are TGTGCCAGCAGTTCCGGGACGGCGACAGATACGCAGTATTTT.

The rearrangement joins TRBV5-8 to TRBJ1-3, with D possibly being TRBD1 (5 bases). V shed 0 bases and J shed 0 bases, with 7 bases lying between them. Germline V gene data show CDR1 as SGHTS and CDR2 as YDEGEE. The CDR3 loop spans 15 amino acids. CDR3 region: CASSLVGRSGNTIYF. The CDR3 DNA is TGTGCCAGCAGCTTGGTGGGACGCTCTGGAAACACCATATATTTT.

The chain uses TRBV10-3 and TRBJ1-5; no clear D gene. Deletions cut 6 bases from V and 5 bases from J, with 23 bases between. The CDR3 extends over 17 amino acids. CDR1 and CDR2 from the germline V gene are ENHRY and SYGVKD. The CDR3, as DNA: TGTGCCATCAGCGAACAAAGGACTCCCCATCGCGATCAGCCCCAGCATTTT. This codes for CAISEQRTPHRDQPQHF.

V and J are TRBV15 and TRBJ1-3; tentative D call: TRBD1 (5 bases). Germline values: CDR1 LNHNV, CDR2 YYDKDF (reference sequence). The germline V and J ends were trimmed by 5 bases and 4 bases, with 12 bases remaining between them. This CDR3 contains 14 residues. CDR3 loop: CATSDGGLGNTIYF. The DNA of the CDR3 is TGTGCCACCAGCGATGGGGGACTAGGAAACACCATATATTTT.

The genes are TRBV28 and TRBJ2-3, with 9 positions matching TRBD2. CDR1 and CDR2 from the germline V gene are MDHEN and SYDVKM. Losses at the gene ends were 2 bases for V and 2 bases for J; bases not matched to a gene: 2. This CDR3 comprises 15 residues. This CDR3 reads CASSLAGGPTDTQYF. CDR3 bases: TGTGCCAGCAGTTTAGCGGGAGGGCCCACAGATACGCAGTATTTT.

This clone was recorded once. The rearrangement joins TRBV4-1 to TRBJ2-3; D might be TRBD2 (6 bases). Trimming took off 1 base at V and 4 bases at J, with 12 bases between the two ends. The germline V gene encodes CDR1 MGHRA and CDR2 YSYEKL. This CDR3 comprises 15 residues. The DNA for the CDR3 is TGCGCCAGCAGCCAAGTCGGGGGATTAGCAGATACGCAGTATTTT. Translating gives CASSQVGGLADTQYF.

V gene TRBV9 combines with J gene TRBJ2-7, with 8 bases lining up with TRBD2. The V and J ends lost 4 bases and 3 bases, in that order; junction bases with no gene match: 6. CDR1 is SGDLS and CDR2 is YYNGEE in the germline V gene. The CDR3 loop spans 14 amino acids. Here the CDR3 reads CASSPRTSFYEQYF. For the CDR3, the DNA is TGTGCCAGCAGCCCCCGGACTAGCTTCTACGAGCAGTACTTC.

For the CDR3, the DNA is TGTGCCAGCTCACCCGGGACAGGAGGGGGCGAGCAGTACTTC. As protein: CASSPGTGGGEQYF. The chain carries TRBV18 and TRBJ2-7; 8 bases agree with TRBD1. CDR3 length: 14 residues. The V segment lost 3 bases and the J segment 6 bases; nucleotides outside the gene matches: 7. Germline V gene sequence: CDR1 KGHSH, CDR2 LQKENI.

The chain uses TRBV13 and TRBJ2-1, with D uncertain. Germline CDR1 and CDR2: PRHDT and FYEKMQ (reference sequence). V dropped 5 bases and J dropped 9 bases, with 11 bases sitting between them. This CDR3 is built from 12 residues. The CDR3 loop is CASSPLVSEQFF. The CDR3 nucleotides are TGTGCCAGCAGCCCCCTGGTGAGTGAGCAGTTCTTC.

The genes are TRBV19 and TRBJ2-2; the match to TRBD1 covers 9 bases. The CDR3 is 14 amino acids. The V and J ends lost 7 bases and 4 bases, in that order; junction bases with no gene match: 4. From germline, CDR1 is LNHDA and CDR2 SQIVND (reference sequence). The CDR3 DNA reads as TGTGCCAGTACTCCGACAGGGGGCACCGGGGAGCTGTTTTTT. Its protein product is CASTPTGGTGELFF.

This clone was recorded only once. The CDR3 coding sequence is TGTGCCAGCAGCTCCTACCGGGAAACCCCGACCTCTGGGGCCAACGTCCTGACTTTC. As protein: CASSSYRETPTSGANVLTF. The V gene is TRBV28, the J gene TRBJ2-6; TRBD2 is a possible D gene (5 bases). In germline, CDR1 is MDHEN, CDR2 SYDVKM. Trimming removed 6 bases from V and 0 bases from J, with 21 bases in between. The CDR3 runs to 19 residues.

The V and J genes are TRBV29-1 and TRBJ1-2; perhaps TRBD1 as D (5 bases). Germline V gene lookup returns CDR1 SQVTM and CDR2 ANQGSEA. The CDR3 covers 11 residues. V dropped 4 bases and J dropped 10 bases, with 13 bases sitting between them. CDR3 amino acids: CSVGQGGDYTF. CDR3 DNA: TGCAGCGTTGGGCAGGGCGGGGACTACACCTTC.

The rearrangement links TRBV5-1 to TRBJ1-1; 8 positions agree with TRBD1. The CDR3 loop spans 14 amino acids. Germline V gene lookup returns CDR1 SGHRS and CDR2 YFSETQ. V lost 2 bases, J lost 5 bases, and 5 bases stayed unmatched. The CDR3: CASSLWTGSTEAFF. CDR3 sequence (DNA): TGCGCCAGCAGCTTATGGACAGGGAGTACTGAAGCTTTCTTT.

The chain is built from TRBV5-1 and TRBJ2-2; D is perhaps TRBD2 (5 bases). CDR1 is SGHRS and CDR2 is YFSETQ in the germline V gene. V was cut by 0 bases and J by 4 bases, with 10 bases left in between. The CDR3 loop spans 15 amino acids. CDR3 sequence reads: CASSLELDGTGELFF. CDR3 sequence (DNA): TGCGCCAGCAGCTTGGAACTAGACGGCACCGGGGAGCTGTTTTTT.

The V and J genes are TRBV19 and TRBJ1-4; a possible D gene is TRBD1 (5 bases). Looked up from germline, CDR1 is LNHDA and CDR2 is SQIVND (reference sequence). Trimming cost V 6 bases and J 6 bases, with 14 bases left between them. This CDR3 is 14 amino acids long. CDR3: CASSQSGGDEKLFF. The CDR3 nucleotides are TGTGCCAGTAGCCAGTCAGGAGGGGATGAAAAACTGTTTTTT.

The CDR3 bases are TGTGCCAGCAGTTTAACAGGGGGCTACAATGAGCAGTTCTTC. It encodes CASSLTGGYNEQFF. J is TRBJ2-1 and V is TRBV28; 8 nucleotides line up with TRBD1. Per germline, CDR1 MDHEN and CDR2 SYDVKM. J lost 3 bases, V lost 2 bases, and 0 bases had no gene match. This CDR3 comprises 14 residues.

The chain carries TRBV10-2 and TRBJ2-1, with D unresolved. Trimming took off 7 bases at V and 0 bases at J, with 10 bases between the two ends. The germline V gene encodes CDR1 WSHSY and CDR2 SAAADI. The CDR3 contains 14 residues. CDR3 nucleotides: TGCGCCAGCATAGACCCGAGCTCCTACAATGAGCAGTTCTTC. Its translation is CASIDPSSYNEQFF.

The chain joins TRBV27 to TRBJ2-6; 12 bases line up with TRBD1. V was pared by 5 bases and J by 0 bases, with 8 bases of the junction left unmatched. CDR1 MNHEY and CDR2 SMNVEV come from the germline V gene (reference sequence). The CDR3 is 19 amino acids. CDR3 sequence: CASSLRGTGGVSGANVLTF. The CDR3 bases are TGTGCCAGCAGTCTCCGCGGGACAGGGGGCGTCTCTGGGGCCAACGTCCTGACTTTC.

The genes are TRBV5-1 and TRBJ1-2; D might be TRBD1 (6 bases). With 1 base removed from V and 8 bases from J, the gap between germline ends came to 18 bases. This CDR3 comprises 15 residues. CDR1 and CDR2 (germline): SGHRS, YFSETQ. CDR3 sequence reads: CASSLSLGGSDGYTF. CDR3 in DNA: TGCGCCAGCAGCTTGAGTTTAGGGGGGTCGGACGGCTACACCTTC.

The chain carries TRBV5-4 and TRBJ1-1, with D tentatively TRBD1 (6 bases). V lost 5 bases and J 1 base, leaving 15 bases between the germline ends. Germline CDR1 SGHNT, CDR2 YYREEE (reference sequence). The CDR3 covers 15 residues. The CDR3 sequence is CASRASGTKNTEAFF. The CDR3 DNA reads as TGTGCCAGCAGAGCCTCCGGGACAAAGAACACTGAAGCTTTCTTT.

This clone was picked up a small number of times. Other nucleotide sequences in the sample specify the same CDR3. V usage is TRBV19 and J usage is TRBJ1-5; no clear D gene. Trimming pared 0 bases from V and 7 bases from J, leaving 4 bases between. This CDR3 comprises 12 residues. The germline gives CDR1 LNHDA, CDR2 SQIVND (reference sequence). CDR3 region: CASSIDKQPQHF. The CDR3 DNA follows: TGTGCCAGTAGTATAGATAAACAGCCCCAGCATTTT.

V is TRBV5-1 and J is TRBJ1-1; no clear D gene. CDR3 length equals 14 residues. V was shortened by 2 bases and J by 1 base, with 9 bases between the two germline ends. CDR1 is SGHRS, CDR2 YFSETQ, per germline. CDR3 region: CASSLDRANTEAFF. CDR3 in DNA: TGCGCCAGCAGCTTAGACCGGGCGAACACTGAAGCTTTCTTT.

V gene TRBV14 combines with J gene TRBJ2-5; 9 nucleotides line up with TRBD2. With 3 bases clipped from V and 3 bases from J, the junction kept 5 bases outside the gene matches. The CDR3 is made up of 15 amino acids. Per germline, CDR1 SGHDN and CDR2 FVKESK. CDR3 amino acids: CASSQEREVEETQYF. CDR3 in DNA: TGTGCCAGCAGCCAGGAGCGGGAGGTCGAAGAGACCCAGTACTTC.

CDR3 loop: CSVDGGWETQYF. The CDR3 DNA sequence: TGCAGCGTTGACGGAGGGTGGGAGACCCAGTACTTC. The chain joins TRBV29-1 to TRBJ2-5; perhaps TRBD2 as D (6 bases). The CDR3 consists of 12 residues. Germline V lookup: CDR1 SQVTM, CDR2 ANQGSEA. Deletions cut 3 bases from V and 5 bases from J, with 10 bases between.